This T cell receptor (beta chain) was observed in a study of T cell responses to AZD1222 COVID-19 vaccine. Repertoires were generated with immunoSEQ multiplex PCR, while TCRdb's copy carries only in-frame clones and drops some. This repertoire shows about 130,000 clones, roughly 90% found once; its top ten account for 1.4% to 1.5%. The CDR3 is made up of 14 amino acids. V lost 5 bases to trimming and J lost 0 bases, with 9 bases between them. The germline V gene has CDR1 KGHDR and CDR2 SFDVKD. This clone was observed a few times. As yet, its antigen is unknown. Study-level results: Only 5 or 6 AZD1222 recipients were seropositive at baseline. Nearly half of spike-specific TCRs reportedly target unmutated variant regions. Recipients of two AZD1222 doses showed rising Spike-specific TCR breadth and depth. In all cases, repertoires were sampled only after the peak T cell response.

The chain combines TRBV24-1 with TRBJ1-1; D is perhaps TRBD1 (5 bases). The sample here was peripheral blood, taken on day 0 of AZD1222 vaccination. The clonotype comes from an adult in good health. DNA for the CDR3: TGTGCCACCAGTGGGGGGGAGATGAACACTGAAGCTTTCTTT. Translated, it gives CATSGGEMNTEAFF.